These 19 T cell receptor beta chains were sequenced from one sample in a study of CXCR3-negative and CXCR3-positive naive CD8 T cells. The TRB libraries of cDNA were built by UMI-labeled 5' RACE. From its re-call of the 5' RACE reads, TCRdb lists each CDR3 protein once, without DNA. With 100,000 to 150,000 distinct CDR3 sequences in the sample, the ten largest clones hold 0.45% to 0.6%. The sequencing sample was made of naive CXCR3- CD8+ T cells from blood. Subset here: CD45RO-CCR7+CD27+CD95- naive CD8+ T cells lacking CXCR3 (TNR3-). Source of these receptors: a human donor in good health. Some clones in this sample may be carry-over from other donors' samples.

The chain has TRBV11-2 and TRBJ2-1; as DNA is missing, the TRBD2 call by TCRdb cannot be tested. The CDR3 contains 17 residues. Germline-derived CDR1 and CDR2 are SGHAT and FQNNGV. CDR3 sequence reads: CASSKTSGRPIYNEQFF.

The chain carries TRBV5-1 and TRBJ2-5; TCRdb proposes TRBD1, but this gene call is untestable without DNA. Germline values: CDR1 SGHRS, CDR2 YFSETQ. This CDR3 is 14 amino acids long. Here the CDR3 reads CASSLLQGVETQYF.

The chain is built from TRBV14 and TRBJ2-1; no DNA is available, so the TRBD1 call from TCRdb remains unchecked. Germline-derived CDR1 and CDR2 are SGHDN and FVKESK. The CDR3 covers 15 residues. This chain's CDR3 is CASSQSGTLYNEQFF.

The chain links TRBV7-9 to TRBJ2-2; TCRdb returns TRBD1, unconfirmable since there is no DNA. The germline V gene has CDR1 SEHNR and CDR2 FQNEAQ (reference sequence). The CDR3 has 17 residues. CDR3 region: CASSPISEGTSTVELFF.

This sequence joins TRBV7-8 and TRBJ2-2; TCRdb selects TRBD2, and the lack of DNA leaves this call unchecked. CDR1 is SGHVS and CDR2 is FQNEAQ in the germline V gene. The CDR3 totals 19 residues. The CDR3 region is CASSSSFPGLAMNTGELFF. Full variable domain (outside the CDR3, taken from reference TRBV7-8 and TRBJ2-2): GAGVSQSPRYKVAKRGQDVALRCDPISGHVSLFWYQQALGQGPEFLTYFQNEAQLDKSGLPSDRFFAERPEGSVSTLKIQRTQQEDSAVYLCASSSSFPGLAMNTGELFFGEGSRLTVL.

V usage is TRBV7-3 and J usage is TRBJ2-7; TCRdb lists TRBD2, though no DNA is available to test this call. Looked up from germline, CDR1 is SGHTA and CDR2 is FQGTGA. This CDR3 is built from 15 residues. CDR3 sequence reads: CASCPGLAESYEQYF.

The chain joins TRBV7-9 to TRBJ1-2; TCRdb selects TRBD1, and the lack of DNA leaves this call unchecked. Germline V CDR1 and CDR2: SEHNR, FQNEAQ (reference sequence). The CDR3 is 14 residues long. The CDR3: CASSFPRTSYGYTF.

This chain uses TRBV12-3 or TRBV12-4 with TRBJ2-5; TCRdb gives TRBD2 as the D gene, but with no DNA this cannot be confirmed. The CDR3 spans 15 residues. The CDR3 protein is CASSPSGRAEETQYF.

The genes are TRBV6-6 and TRBJ1-5; TCRdb's D call, TRBD1, is unchecked because there is no DNA. The germline gives CDR1 MNHNY, CDR2 SVGAGI (reference sequence). The CDR3 loop spans 14 amino acids. CDR3 amino acids: CASLGQGSNQPQHF.

The chain is built from TRBV7-9 and TRBJ2-1; TCRdb outputs TRBD1, but without DNA this stays unchecked. The CDR3 spans 12 residues. In germline, CDR1 is SEHNR, CDR2 FQNEAQ (reference sequence). The CDR3 loop reads CASSSTGDEQFF.

The chain joins TRBV4-1 to TRBJ2-7; TCRdb lists TRBD2, though no DNA is available to test this call. CDR3 length equals 17 residues. Germline V gene lookup returns CDR1 MGHRA and CDR2 YSYEKL. CDR3: CASSQEWVSGNSYEQYF.

V and J are TRBV7-9 and TRBJ2-7; TCRdb designates TRBD1, a call that cannot be tested without DNA. This CDR3 is built from 16 residues. The V gene's germline CDR1 is SEHNR and CDR2 FQNEAQ (reference sequence). The CDR3 reads CASSFLSAPGGYEQYF.

The V gene is TRBV25-1, the J gene TRBJ2-1. CDR1 is MGHDK and CDR2 is SYGVNS in the germline V gene. The CDR3 is 14 residues long. CDR3 residues: CASSEYGTVNEQFF.

The genes are TRBV5-1 and TRBJ2-5; the TRBD2 assignment by TCRdb is unverifiable without DNA. This CDR3 has 13 residues. Germline V gene data show CDR1 as SGHRS and CDR2 as YFSETQ. The CDR3 sequence: CASSTGWEETQYF.

V is TRBV29-1 and J is TRBJ2-1; lacking DNA, the TRBD1 call made by TCRdb goes unchecked. The CDR3 sequence is 11 residues long. Per the germline V gene, CDR1 is SQVTM and CDR2 is ANQGSEA. This CDR3 reads CSVPGVGEQFF.

J is TRBJ2-1 and V is TRBV28; the TRBD1 assignment by TCRdb is unverifiable without DNA. The CDR3 contains 14 residues. Per germline, CDR1 MDHEN and CDR2 SYDVKM. The CDR3 region is CASSNRDRRIGQFF.

V and J are TRBV20-1 and TRBJ2-7. Germline values: CDR1 DFQATT, CDR2 SNEGSKA (reference sequence). The CDR3 sequence is 13 residues long. The CDR3 loop reads CSARKREGLEQYF.

The CDR3 here is CSAQGQEPYEQYF. The V call is TRBV20-1, the J call TRBJ2-7. Germline V gene sequence: CDR1 DFQATT, CDR2 SNEGSKA (reference sequence). The CDR3 covers 13 residues.

CDR3: CASSAIGAGGRETQYF. The chain couples TRBV7-9 to TRBJ2-5; TCRdb's D gene call, TRBD2, goes unchecked for lack of DNA. From germline, CDR1 is SEHNR and CDR2 FQNEAQ (reference sequence). The CDR3 extends over 16 amino acids.